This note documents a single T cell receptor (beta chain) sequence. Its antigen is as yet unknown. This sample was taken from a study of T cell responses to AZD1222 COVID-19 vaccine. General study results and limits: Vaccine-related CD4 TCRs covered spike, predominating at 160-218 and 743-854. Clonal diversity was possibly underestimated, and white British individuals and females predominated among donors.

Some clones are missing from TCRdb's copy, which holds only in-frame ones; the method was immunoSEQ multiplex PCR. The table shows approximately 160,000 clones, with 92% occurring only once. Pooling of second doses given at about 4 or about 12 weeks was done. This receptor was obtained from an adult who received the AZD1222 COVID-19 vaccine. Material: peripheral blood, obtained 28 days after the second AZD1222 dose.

CDR3 in DNA: TGCGCCAGCAGCCGGAAGGACAGCTCCTACGAGCAGTACTTC. It translates to CASSRKDSSYEQYF. The rearrangement joins TRBV4-1 to TRBJ2-7; D possibly corresponds to TRBD1 (6 bases). CDR3 length: 14 residues. V was trimmed by 4 bases and J by 0 bases, leaving 10 bases between them. The germline V gene has CDR1 MGHRA and CDR2 YSYEKL.